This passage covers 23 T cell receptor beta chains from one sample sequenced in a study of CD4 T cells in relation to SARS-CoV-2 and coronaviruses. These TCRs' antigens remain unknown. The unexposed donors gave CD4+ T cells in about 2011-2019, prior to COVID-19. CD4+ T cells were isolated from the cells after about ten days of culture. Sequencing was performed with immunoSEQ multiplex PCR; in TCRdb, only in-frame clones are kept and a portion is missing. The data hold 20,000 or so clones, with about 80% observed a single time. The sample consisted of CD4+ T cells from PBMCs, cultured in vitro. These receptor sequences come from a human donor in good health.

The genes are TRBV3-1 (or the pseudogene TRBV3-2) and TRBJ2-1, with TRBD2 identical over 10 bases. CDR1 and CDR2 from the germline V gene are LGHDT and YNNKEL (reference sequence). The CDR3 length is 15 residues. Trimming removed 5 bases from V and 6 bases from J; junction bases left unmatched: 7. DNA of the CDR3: TGTGCCAGCAGCGAATTAGCGGGAGGCGGCAATGAGCAGTTCTTC. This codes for CASSELAGGGNEQFF.

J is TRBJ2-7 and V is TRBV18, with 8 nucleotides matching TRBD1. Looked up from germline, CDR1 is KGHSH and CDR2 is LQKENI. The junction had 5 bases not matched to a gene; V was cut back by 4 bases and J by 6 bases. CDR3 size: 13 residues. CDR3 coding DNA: TGTGCCAGCTCACTTGGACAGGGCGGCGAGCAGTACTTC. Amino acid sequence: CASSLGQGGEQYF.

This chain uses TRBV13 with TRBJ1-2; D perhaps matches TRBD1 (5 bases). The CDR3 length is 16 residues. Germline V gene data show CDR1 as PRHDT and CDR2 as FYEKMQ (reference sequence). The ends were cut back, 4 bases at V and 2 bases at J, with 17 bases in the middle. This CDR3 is CASSSRGPTENYGYTF. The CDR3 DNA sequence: TGTGCCAGCAGCTCCCGGGGCCCAACAGAGAACTATGGCTACACCTTC.

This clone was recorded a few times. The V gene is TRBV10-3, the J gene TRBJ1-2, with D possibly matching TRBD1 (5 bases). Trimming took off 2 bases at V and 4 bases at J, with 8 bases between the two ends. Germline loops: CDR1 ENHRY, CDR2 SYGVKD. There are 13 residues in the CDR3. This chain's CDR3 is CAISEDSLYGYTF. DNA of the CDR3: TGTGCCATCAGTGAGGACAGTCTCTATGGCTACACCTTC.

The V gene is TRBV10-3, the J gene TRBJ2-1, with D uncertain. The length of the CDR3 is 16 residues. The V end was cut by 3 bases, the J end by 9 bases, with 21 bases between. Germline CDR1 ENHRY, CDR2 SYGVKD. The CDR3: CAISDPRKFRMGEQFF. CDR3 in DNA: TGTGCCATCAGTGATCCAAGAAAGTTTAGGATGGGTGAGCAGTTCTTC.

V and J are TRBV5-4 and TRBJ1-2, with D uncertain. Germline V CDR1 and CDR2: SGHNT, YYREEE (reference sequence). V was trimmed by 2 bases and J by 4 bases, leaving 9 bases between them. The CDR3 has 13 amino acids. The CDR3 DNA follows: TGTGCCAGCAGCTTTGAGTCCACCTATGGCTACACCTTC. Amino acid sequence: CASSFESTYGYTF. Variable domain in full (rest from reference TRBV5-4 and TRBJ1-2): ETGVTQSPTHLIKTRGQQVTLRCSSQSGHNTVSWYQQALGQGPQFIFQYYREEENGRGNFPPRFSGLQFPNYSSELNVNALELDDSALYLCASSFESTYGYTFGSGTRLTVV.

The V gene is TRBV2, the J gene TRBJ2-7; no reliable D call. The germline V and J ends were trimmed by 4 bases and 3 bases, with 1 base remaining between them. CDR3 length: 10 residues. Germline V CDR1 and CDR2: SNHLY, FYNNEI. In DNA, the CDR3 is TGTGCCAGCAGTGTCTACGAGCAGTACTTC. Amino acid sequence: CASSVYEQYF.

The CDR3 DNA follows: TGTGCCAGCAGTTACACCCCATACAATGAGCAGTTCTTC. This sequence encodes CASSYTPYNEQFF. The chain is built from TRBV6-2 or TRBV6-3 and TRBJ2-1, with D hard to call. The CDR3 is 13 amino acids. The V end was cut by 2 bases, the J end by 4 bases, with 6 bases between. The germline CDR1 and CDR2 sequences are MNHEY and SVGEGT.

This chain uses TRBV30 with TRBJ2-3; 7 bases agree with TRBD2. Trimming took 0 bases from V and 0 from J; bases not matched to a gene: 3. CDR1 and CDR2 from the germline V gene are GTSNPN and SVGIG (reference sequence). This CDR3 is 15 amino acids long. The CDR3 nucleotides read TGTGCCTGGAGTGTACTAGCGCACAGCACAGATACGCAGTATTTT. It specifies CAWSVLAHSTDTQYF.

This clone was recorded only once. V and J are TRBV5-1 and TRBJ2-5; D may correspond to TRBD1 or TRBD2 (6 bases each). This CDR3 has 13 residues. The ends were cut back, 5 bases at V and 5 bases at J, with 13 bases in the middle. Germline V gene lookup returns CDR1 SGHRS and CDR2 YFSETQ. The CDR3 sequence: CASSTGAVETQYF. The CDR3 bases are TGCGCCAGCAGTACGGGGGCTGTGGAGACCCAGTACTTC.

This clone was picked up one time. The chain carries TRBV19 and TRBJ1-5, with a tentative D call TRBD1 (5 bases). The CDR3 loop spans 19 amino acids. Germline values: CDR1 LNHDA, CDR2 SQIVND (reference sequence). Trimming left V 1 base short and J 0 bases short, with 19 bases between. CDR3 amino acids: CASSIGFGRGTYSNQPQHF. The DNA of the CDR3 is TGTGCCAGTAGTATAGGCTTTGGAAGGGGTACGTATAGCAATCAGCCCCAGCATTTT.

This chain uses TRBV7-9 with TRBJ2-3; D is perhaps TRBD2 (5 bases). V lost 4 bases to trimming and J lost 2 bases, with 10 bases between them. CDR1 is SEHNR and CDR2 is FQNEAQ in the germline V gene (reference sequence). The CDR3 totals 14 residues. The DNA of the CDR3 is TGTGCCAGCAGCTATGAGGGAGACACAGATACGCAGTATTTT. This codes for CASSYEGDTDTQYF.

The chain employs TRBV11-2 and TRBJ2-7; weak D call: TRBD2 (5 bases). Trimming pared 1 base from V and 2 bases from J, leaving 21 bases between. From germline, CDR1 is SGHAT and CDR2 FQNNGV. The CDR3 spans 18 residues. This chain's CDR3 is CASSLVADKAGSTYEQYF. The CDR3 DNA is TGTGCCAGCAGCTTAGTAGCAGACAAGGCGGGCTCCACCTACGAGCAGTACTTC.

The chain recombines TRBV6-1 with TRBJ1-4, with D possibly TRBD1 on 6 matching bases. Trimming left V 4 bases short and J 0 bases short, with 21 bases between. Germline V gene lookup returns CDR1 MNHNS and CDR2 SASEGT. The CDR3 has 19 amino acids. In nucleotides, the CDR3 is TGTGCCAGCAGTGGGGGGCGGGACACCTACCCTGCAACTAATGAAAAACTGTTTTTT. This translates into CASSGGRDTYPATNEKLFF.

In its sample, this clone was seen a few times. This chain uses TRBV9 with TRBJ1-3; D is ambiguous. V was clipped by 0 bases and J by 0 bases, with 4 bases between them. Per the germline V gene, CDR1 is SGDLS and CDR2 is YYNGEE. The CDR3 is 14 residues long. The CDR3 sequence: CASSVGLSGNTIYF. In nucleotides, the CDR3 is TGTGCCAGCAGCGTAGGGCTCTCTGGAAACACCATATATTTT.

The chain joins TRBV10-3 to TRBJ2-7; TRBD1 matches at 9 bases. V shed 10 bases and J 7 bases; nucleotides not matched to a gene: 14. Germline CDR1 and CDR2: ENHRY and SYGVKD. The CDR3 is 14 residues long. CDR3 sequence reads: CATGPGQGGGEQYF. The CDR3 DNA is TGTGCCACCGGACCGGGACAGGGAGGAGGAGAGCAGTACTTC.

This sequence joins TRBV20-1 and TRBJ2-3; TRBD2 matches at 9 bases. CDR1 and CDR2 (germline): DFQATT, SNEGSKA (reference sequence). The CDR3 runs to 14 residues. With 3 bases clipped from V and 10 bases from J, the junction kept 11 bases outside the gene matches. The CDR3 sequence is CSASYSGSGRAQYF. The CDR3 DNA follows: TGCAGTGCTAGTTATAGCGGGAGCGGCCGGGCGCAGTATTTT.

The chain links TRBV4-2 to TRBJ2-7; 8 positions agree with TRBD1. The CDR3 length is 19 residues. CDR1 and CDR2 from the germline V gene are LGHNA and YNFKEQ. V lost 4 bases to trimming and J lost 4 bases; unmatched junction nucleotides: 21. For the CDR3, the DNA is TGTGCCAGCAGCCCCTCGGCGGCGAGTGGGACAGGTAATATTTACGAGCAGTACTTC. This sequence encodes CASSPSAASGTGNIYEQYF.

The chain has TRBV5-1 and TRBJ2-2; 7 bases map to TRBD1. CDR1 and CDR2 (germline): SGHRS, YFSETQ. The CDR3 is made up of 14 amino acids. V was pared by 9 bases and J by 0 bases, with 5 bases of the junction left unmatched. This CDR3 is CATRTGANTGELFF. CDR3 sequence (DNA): TGCGCCACCCGAACAGGGGCGAACACCGGGGAGCTGTTTTTT. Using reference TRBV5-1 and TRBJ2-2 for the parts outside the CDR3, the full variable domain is KAGVTQTPRYLIKTRGQQVTLSCSPISGHRSVSWYQQTPGQGLQFLFEYFSETQRNKGNFPGRFSGRQFSNSRSEMNVSTLELGDSALYLCATRTGANTGELFFGEGSRLTVL.

CDR3 loop: CATRNSGGITPLHF. The DNA for the CDR3 is TGTGCCACTAGAAATTCAGGGGGGATAACACCCCTCCACTTT. V and J are TRBV15 and TRBJ1-6; TRBD1 matches at 7 bases. Trimming took 9 bases from V and 11 from J; bases not matched to a gene: 13. The CDR3 is 14 amino acids. Per germline, CDR1 LNHNV and CDR2 YYDKDF (reference sequence).

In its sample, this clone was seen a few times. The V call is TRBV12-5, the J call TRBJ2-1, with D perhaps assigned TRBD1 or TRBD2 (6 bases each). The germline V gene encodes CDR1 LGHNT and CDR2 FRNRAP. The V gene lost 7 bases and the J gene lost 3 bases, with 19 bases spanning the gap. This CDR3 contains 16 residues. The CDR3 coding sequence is TGTGCTAGTGTCGAGAGGGGGGAGTCGAACTACAATGAGCAGTTCTTC. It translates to CASVERGESNYNEQFF.

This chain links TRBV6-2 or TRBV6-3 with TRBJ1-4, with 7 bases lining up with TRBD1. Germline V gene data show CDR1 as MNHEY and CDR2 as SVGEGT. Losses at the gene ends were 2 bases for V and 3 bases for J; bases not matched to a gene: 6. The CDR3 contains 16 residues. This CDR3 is CASSYPTGYPNEKLFF. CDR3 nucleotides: TGTGCCAGCAGTTACCCGACAGGGTATCCTAATGAAAAACTGTTTTTT.

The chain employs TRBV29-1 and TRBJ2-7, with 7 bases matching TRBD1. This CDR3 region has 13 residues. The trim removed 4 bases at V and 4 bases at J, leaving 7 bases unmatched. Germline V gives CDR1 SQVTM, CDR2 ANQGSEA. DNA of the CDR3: TGCAGCGTTGTTGGGACAGAAAAGTACGAGCAGTACTTC. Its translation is CSVVGTEKYEQYF.